The following is a T cell receptor (beta chain) sequence with its context. Antigen unknown. This record belongs to a study of monozygotic twins with inflammatory bowel disease. TCRdb processed the 5' RACE reads again and assigns one entry to each CDR3 protein, with no DNA. The sample table includes around 400,000 distinct CDR3 sequences. The CDR3 consists of 14 residues. From germline, CDR1 is SQVTM and CDR2 ANQGSEA. Findings and limits, study-wide: IBD patients share fewer clonotypes with other people than healthy twins do, especially with disease activity.

The origin of this receptor is a human donor with ulcerative colitis or Crohn's disease, or a healthy co-twin of an affected twin (not recorded which). This chain connects TRBV29-1 to TRBJ1-1; TCRdb selects TRBD1, and the lack of DNA leaves this call unchecked. Sequencing input: blood. This chain's CDR3 is CSVEVPQLSTEAFF.